These T cell receptor beta chains were read from a single sample in a study of cytomegalovirus exposure and HLA in healthy donors. Repertoires were generated with immunoSEQ multiplex PCR, while TCRdb's copy carries only in-frame clones and drops some. The sample has over 110,000 clones; around four fifths are singletons. Sequencing was carried out using PBMCs. Receptors originate from a male donor in good health and CMV-seropositive. CDR3s include the opening cysteine and the closing phenylalanine or tryptophan. D genes are given only for firm matches. A clone size is listed for some rows: how often the clone was seen (once, few, many), or a class if it is expanded.

J,V,D,size,DNA,CDR3
TRBJ1-1,TRBV11-2,TRBD1,few,TGTGCCAGCAGCATACAGGGGGACACTGAAGCTTTCTTT,CASSIQGDTEAFF
TRBJ1-6,TRBV19,-,-,TGTGCCAGTAGTATGGGGGGGAATTCACCCCTCCACTTT,CASSMGGNSPLHF
TRBJ1-1,TRBV6-1,-,few,TGTGCCAGCAGTGAATCAGAGACATTGAACACTGAAGCTTTCTTT,CASSESETLNTEAFF
TRBJ2-2,TRBV7-9,-,-,TGTGCCAGCAGCATCGAGGCCTTGTTCACCGGGGAGCTGTTTTTT,CASSIEALFTGELFF
TRBJ1-2,TRBV19,TRBD1,-,TGTGCCAGTACCCTGGGACAGGGGGAAGGATATGGCTACACCTTC,CASTLGQGEGYGYTF
TRBJ2-5,TRBV27,TRBD2,-,TGTGCCAGCAGTTTATCTAGCGGGGACCAAGAGACCCAGTACTTC,CASSLSSGDQETQYF
TRBJ2-7,TRBV2,TRBD2,-,TGTGCCAGCAGTGATTGGTCTAGCGGGAATCGGGAGCAGTACTTC,CASSDWSSGNREQYF
TRBJ2-3,TRBV19,TRBD1,-,TGTGCCAGTAGTCGCCGACAGGGGTCAGATACGCAGTATTTT,CASSRRQGSDTQYF
TRBJ2-1,TRBV28,TRBD2,once,TGTGCCAGCAGTTCGCCGGGACTAGCGGGAGACAATGAGCAGTTCTTC,CASSSPGLAGDNEQFF
TRBJ2-1,TRBV4-1,TRBD2,-,TGCGCCAGCAGCCAAGCTCCTAGCGGGGTGCGAGATGAGCAGTTCTTC,CASSQAPSGVRDEQFF
TRBJ2-2,TRBV29-1,TRBD2,-,TGCAGCGTTGAGGGGGGGTCCGGGGAGCTGTTTTTT,CSVEGGSGELFF
TRBJ2-5,TRBV14,TRBD1,-,TGTGCCAGCAGCCAAACGACAGGGCAAGAGACCCAGTACTTC,CASSQTTGQETQYF
TRBJ2-5,TRBV4-2,TRBD2,-,TGTGCCAGCAGCCAAGGTTATGGACTAGCGGGGGGGCTAGAGACCCAGTACTTC,CASSQGYGLAGGLETQYF
TRBJ1-6,TRBV2,TRBD1,-,TGTGCCAGCCGACCCCTGACAGGGAATAATTCACCCCTCCACTTT,CASRPLTGNNSPLHF
TRBJ2-6,TRBV11-2,-,-,TGTGCCAGCAGCTTAGTCAGGGATGGAGCTGGGGCCAACGTCCTGACTTTC,CASSLVRDGAGANVLTF
TRBJ2-5,TRBV6-1,-,once,TGTGCCAGCAGTGAAGGTGGGACAAGGTGGACCCAGTACTTC,CASSEGGTRWTQYF
TRBJ2-7,TRBV27,-,-,TGTGCCAGCAGTTTTTACGGCTACGAGCAGTACTTC,CASSFYGYEQYF
TRBJ2-7,TRBV5-4,-,-,TGTGCCAGCAGCTTGGACAGGGATGGTTACGAGCAGTACTTC,CASSLDRDGYEQYF
TRBJ1-1,TRBV5-6,-,-,TGTGCCAGCAGCCTAGGCCGTCCGAACACTGAAGCTTTCTTT,CASSLGRPNTEAFF
TRBJ1-2,TRBV7-9,TRBD1,-,TGTGCCAGCGGTCGAGAACAGGGGGTCAACTATGGCTACACCTTC,CASGREQGVNYGYTF